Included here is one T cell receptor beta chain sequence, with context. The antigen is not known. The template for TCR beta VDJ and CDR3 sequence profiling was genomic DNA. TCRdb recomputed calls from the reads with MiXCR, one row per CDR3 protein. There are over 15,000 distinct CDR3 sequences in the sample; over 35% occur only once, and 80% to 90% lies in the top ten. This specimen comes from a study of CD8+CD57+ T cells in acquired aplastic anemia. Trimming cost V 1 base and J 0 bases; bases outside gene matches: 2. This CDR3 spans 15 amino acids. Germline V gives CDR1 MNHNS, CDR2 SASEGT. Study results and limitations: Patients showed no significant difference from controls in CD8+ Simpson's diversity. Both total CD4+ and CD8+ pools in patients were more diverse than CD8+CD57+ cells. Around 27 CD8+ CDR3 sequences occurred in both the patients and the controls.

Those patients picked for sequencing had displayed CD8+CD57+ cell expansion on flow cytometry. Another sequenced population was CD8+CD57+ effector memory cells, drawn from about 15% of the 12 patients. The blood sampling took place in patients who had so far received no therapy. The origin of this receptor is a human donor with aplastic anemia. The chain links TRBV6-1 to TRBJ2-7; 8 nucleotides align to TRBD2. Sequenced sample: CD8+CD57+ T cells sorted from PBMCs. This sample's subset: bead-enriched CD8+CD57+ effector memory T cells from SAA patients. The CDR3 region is CASSEETSGSYEQYF. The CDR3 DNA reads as TGTGCCAGCAGTGAAGAAACTAGCGGCTCCTACGAGCAGTACTTC.